The rows below give T cell receptor beta chains drawn from one sample of a study of cytomegalovirus exposure and HLA in healthy donors. Using immunoSEQ multiplex PCR, the repertoire was profiled, and TCRdb retains in-frame clones only, with some absent. Of roughly 330,000 clones listed, roughly 87% were seen once; the top ten hold 1% to 1.5%. Source material: PBMCs. All receptors come from a woman in her twenties or thirties in good health and CMV-seropositive. Each CDR3 is given with its conserved first and last residue. D genes are given only for firm matches. The size entry is marked missing in some rows and otherwise reads once, few, many or a size class.

j_call,v_call,clone_size,d_call,cdr3_nt,cdr3_aa
TRBJ1-6,TRBV19,NA,TRBD1,TGTGCCAGTAGTATTTCCACAGGGGGTTATTCACCCCTCCACTTT,CASSISTGGYSPLHF
TRBJ2-1,TRBV19,NA,TRBD2,TGTGCCAGTAGTATAGGGCTAGCGGGATCCAATGAGCAGTTCTTC,CASSIGLAGSNEQFF
TRBJ2-3,TRBV5-5,NA,NA,TGTGCCAGCCCTCTTATGGACGGCGGCTCAACAGATACGCAGTATTTT,CASPLMDGGSTDTQYF
TRBJ2-1,TRBV4-2,NA,TRBD2,TGTGCCAGCAGCCCAGACGACGGGACTAGCGGGGTTAGCTCCTACAATGAGCAGTTCTTC,CASSPDDGTSGVSSYNEQFF
TRBJ1-1,TRBV29-1,NA,NA,TGCAGCGTTGAAGGGATTGAAGCTTTCTTT,CSVEGIEAFF
TRBJ1-2,TRBV20-1,NA,NA,TGCAGTGCTACCGGACTGTTGGGCTACACCTTC,CSATGLLGYTF
TRBJ1-2,TRBV28,few,TRBD1,TGTGCCACCCTACAGGGGATTGGCTATGGCTACACCTTC,CATLQGIGYGYTF
TRBJ1-1,TRBV5-1,NA,NA,TGCGCCAGCAGCTTGGCTCACAGAGAGGCGGAAGCTTTCTTT,CASSLAHREAEAFF
TRBJ2-1,TRBV27,NA,NA,TGTGCCAGCAGGGGGGACAATGAGCAGTTCTTC,CASRGDNEQFF
TRBJ2-5,TRBV15,NA,TRBD2,TGTGCCACCAGCAGACCTAGGGAGATGCGGGAGGACTATGGGACCCAGTACTTC,CATSRPREMREDYGTQYF
TRBJ2-1,TRBV11-2,NA,NA,TGTGCCAGCAGCCCAGGGCATGAGCAGTTCTTC,CASSPGHEQFF
TRBJ2-2,TRBV2,NA,TRBD1,TGTGCCAGCAGAGTAGCCGGGACAGGACCCACCGGGGAGCTGTTTTTT,CASRVAGTGPTGELFF
TRBJ2-7,TRBV28,NA,TRBD1,TGTGCCAGCAGAATTCCAAACAGGGGGCGAATCTACGAGCAGTACTTC,CASRIPNRGRIYEQYF
TRBJ2-1,TRBV29-1,NA,TRBD2,TGCAGCGTTGAAATAGGTGGCGGGAGGTTTGATGAGCAGTTCTTC,CSVEIGGGRFDEQFF